This TCR beta chain emerged from a study of cytomegalovirus exposure and HLA in healthy donors. Nominal health characterized the donors when sampled, though unrecorded immune exposures were likely. Primers for the PCR totalled 60 Vbeta and 13 Jbeta. Libraries were prepared by immunoSEQ multiplex PCR; TCRdb keeps only in-frame clonotypes and omits some of them. The sample holds roughly 200,000 clones, around 74% seen once. Study-level findings and limits: TCR beta chain V- and J-gene trimming was linked, in a later analysis, to a missense variant in DCLRE1C. Later, TCR association rates were found to vary by HLA locus, highest for DRB1 and lowest for HLA-C. Reportedly, a later analysis found an Asian-associated ancestry cluster had fewer N-insertions than the approximately 640-donor mean.

V lost 4 bases and J lost 6; bases outside the gene matches: 5. CDR1 is LNHDA, CDR2 SQIVND, per germline (reference sequence). This CDR3 is 14 amino acids long. In the case of this clone: Antigen unknown.

This chain links TRBV19 with TRBJ2-1; 8 bases are shared with TRBD2. This sequence was found in a male donor in good health and CMV-seronegative. Input material: PBMCs. This chain's CDR3 is CASSTQRETNEQFF. CDR3 DNA: TGTGCCAGTAGTACACAGCGGGAGACCAATGAGCAGTTCTTC.